This T cell receptor beta chain was identified during a study of molecular identifiers for immune sequencing clone quantification. Points from the study as a whole: In naive cells, clones above 20 RNA copies held under 1% of molecules, whereas in effector cells they held over 99%.

The naive CD8 libraries originated from between roughly 17,000 and 1,100,000 sorted cells and drew on 10%, 30% or 50% RNA. A CD8+CD4-CCR7+CD45RA+ phenotype served as the sorting definition for naive CD8 T cells. TCRdb re-called the PCR reads through MiXCR, storing one row per CDR3 protein. The sample lists some 680,000 distinct CDR3 sequences, about 25% occurring once. Germline V gene data show CDR1 as MGHDK and CDR2 as SYGVNS. The length of the CDR3 is 14 residues. The trim removed 8 bases at V and 8 bases at J, leaving 5 bases unmatched. This clonotype was seen a few times. The target antigen is unknown.

What was sequenced was naive CD8+ T cells from blood, with Jurkat cell RNA spiked in. Subset in this sample: FACS-sorted CD8+CD4-CCR7+CD45RA+ naive T cells. The chain has TRBV25-1 and TRBJ2-1; TRBD2 matches 14 bases. The source is a human donor in good health. Some libraries in this study had Jurkat cell RNA spiked in. The CDR3 coding sequence is TGTGCCAGCGGACGGACTAGCGGGAGGTATGAGCAGTTCTTC. Translated: CASGRTSGRYEQFF.